This T cell receptor (beta chain) was captured in a study of OX40 agonist ivuxolimab in advanced cancers. At the level of the study: A diagnosis of hepatocellular carcinoma, melanoma, renal cell or head and neck cancer was present in dose-escalation patients.

Turning to this clone: Its antigen is undetermined.

No patient had autoimmune disease or received systemic immunosuppression. CDR3 size: 15 residues. Trimming cost V 0 bases and J 6 bases; bases outside gene matches: 5. The germline CDR1 and CDR2 sequences are SGDLS and YYNGEE. Study conclusions and caveats: Expansion of clones was among the lowest in partial responders at 0.1-3.0 mg/kg. Doses of 0.1 to 3.0 mg/kg were accompanied by clonal expansion of CD4+ and CD8+ blood T cells by week 6.

TCRdb's table, derived via immunoSEQ multiplex PCR, lists solely in-frame clones and lacks some. The table records about 76,000 clones, approximately 86% of them present only once. This specimen consisted of CD4+ or CD8+ T cells sorted from blood, obtained in a trial of the OX40 agonist ivuxolimab. The chain uses TRBV9 and TRBJ2-1; the match to TRBD2 covers 8 bases. The sequence came from an adult with an advanced solid tumor such as melanoma, head and neck, liver or kidney cancer. The CDR3 sequence: CASSVASGGVNEQFF. CDR3 DNA: TGTGCCAGCAGCGTAGCCAGCGGGGGAGTCAATGAGCAGTTCTTC. The complete variable domain, with remaining parts taken from reference TRBV9 and TRBJ2-1, reads DSGVTQTPKHLITATGQRVTLRCSPRSGDLSVYWYQQSLDQGLQFLIQYYNGEERAKGNILERFSAQQFPDLHSELNLSSLELGDSALYFCASSVASGGVNEQFFGPGTRLTVL.